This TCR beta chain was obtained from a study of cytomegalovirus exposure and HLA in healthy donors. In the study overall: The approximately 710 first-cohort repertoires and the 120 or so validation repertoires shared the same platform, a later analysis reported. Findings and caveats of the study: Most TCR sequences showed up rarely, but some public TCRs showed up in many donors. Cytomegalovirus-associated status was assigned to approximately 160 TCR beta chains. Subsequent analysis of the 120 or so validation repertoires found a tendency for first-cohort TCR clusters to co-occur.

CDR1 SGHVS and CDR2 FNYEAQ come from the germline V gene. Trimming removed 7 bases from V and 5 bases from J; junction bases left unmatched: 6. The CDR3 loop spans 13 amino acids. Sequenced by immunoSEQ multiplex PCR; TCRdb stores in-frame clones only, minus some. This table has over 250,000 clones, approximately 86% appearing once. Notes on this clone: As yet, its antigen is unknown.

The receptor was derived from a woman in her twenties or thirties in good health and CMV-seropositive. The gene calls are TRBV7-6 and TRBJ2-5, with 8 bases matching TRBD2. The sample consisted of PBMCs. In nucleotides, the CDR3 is TGTGCCAGCAAAGGGAGACTAGCGGAGACCCAGTACTTC. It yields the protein CASKGRLAETQYF.